The clone carrying this T cell receptor (beta chain) came up a few times. With V trimmed by 6 bases and J by 3 bases, 4 bases remained unmatched. The CDR3 extends over 15 amino acids. CDR1 and CDR2 from the germline V gene are LNHDA and SQIVND (reference sequence). The entry originates in a study of human T cells and chemical hapten exposure. About the research overall: Patients were given diphenylcyclopropenone on the scalp weekly across the roughly 25-week study. DPC at 0.01% went onto the upper back in patch tests, read at 6 days.

In the study's own analysis: A per-sample median of about 100,000 TCRs was observed, with counts ranging from roughly 23,224 to 700,000. TCRdb used MiXCR to reprocess the RACE reads, holding one entry per CDR3 protein. TCRdb, not the original authors, processed these V and J calls. The sample yields about 120,000 distinct CDR3 sequences, about 14% seen once. As to time point: pre-sensitization, week 0. The treatment: therapeutic diphenylcyclopropenone sensitization with weekly scalp DPC. The V call is TRBV19, the J call TRBJ2-3; TRBD2 aligns across 12 bases. This sample comprised whole blood, obtained in connection with sensitization to the hapten diphenylcyclopropenone (DPC). This TCR was recovered from a woman under 30 with alopecia areata. Some clones in this sample may be carry-over from other donors' samples. The CDR3 sequence is CASSLAGGITDTQYF. The CDR3, as DNA: TGTGCCAGTAGCCTAGCGGGGGGGATAACAGATACGCAGTATTTT.